Below are 8 T cell receptor beta chains sequenced from a single sample in a study of T cell repertoires in cytomegalovirus infection. MiXCR was run by TCRdb on the reads, yielding one entry per CDR3 protein. The data hold about 740,000 distinct CDR3 sequences, with roughly 36% observed a single time. Sequenced material: PBMCs. These receptor sequences come from a human donor in good health (CMV status not recorded). Some clones in this sample may be carry-over from other donors' samples.

In this sample, this clonotype turned up once. The chain couples TRBV9 to TRBJ2-2; TRBD2 matches at 15 bases. Looked up from germline, CDR1 is SGDLS and CDR2 is YYNGEE. The CDR3 is 17 residues long. The V gene end was trimmed by 3 bases and the J gene end by 4 bases; junction bases not matched to a gene: 4. The DNA for the CDR3 is TGTGCCAGCAGCGGGACTAGCGGGGGGGCGGGCACCGGGGAGCTGTTTTTT. Its translation is CASSGTSGGAGTGELFF. Combining the CDR3 with reference TRBV9 and TRBJ2-2 gives the whole variable domain DSGVTQTPKHLITATGQRVTLRCSPRSGDLSVYWYQQSLDQGLQFLIQYYNGEERAKGNILERFSAQQFPDLHSELNLSSLELGDSALYFCASSGTSGGAGTGELFFGEGSRLTVL.

The chain has TRBV12-5 and TRBJ2-5; D perhaps matches TRBD2 (5 bases). From germline, CDR1 is LGHNT and CDR2 FRNRAP. This CDR3 is built from 13 residues. Trimming took off 3 bases at V and 3 bases at J, with 8 bases between the two ends. CDR3 sequence reads: CASGFGLEETQYF. CDR3 in DNA: TGTGCTAGTGGTTTTGGACTGGAAGAGACCCAGTACTTC. The complete variable domain, with remaining parts taken from reference TRBV12-5 and TRBJ2-5, reads DARVTQTPRHKVTEMGQEVTMRCQPILGHNTVFWYRQTMMQGLELLAYFRNRAPLDDSGMPKDRFSAEMPDATLATLKIQPSEPRDSAVYFCASGFGLEETQYFGPGTRLLVL.

The chain recombines TRBV5-4 with TRBJ2-1, with 15 bases that match TRBD2. The CDR3 runs 19 residues. The J segment lost 3 bases and the V segment lost 0 bases, leaving 7 bases of the junction unmatched. Germline V CDR1 and CDR2: SGHNT, YYREEE (reference sequence). The CDR3 nucleotides are TGTGCCAGCAGCTTGGCCCCTGGACTAGCGGGGGGGAACTACAATGAGCAGTTCTTC. Residues: CASSLAPGLAGGNYNEQFF.

This chain uses TRBV5-6 with TRBJ2-7, with 8 positions matching TRBD1. The CDR3 extends over 13 amino acids. The V segment lost 5 bases and the J segment 2 bases; nucleotides outside the gene matches: 3. Germline V CDR1 and CDR2: SGHDT, YYEEEE. The CDR3 sequence is CASRGDRTYEQYF. The CDR3 DNA is TGTGCCAGCAGGGGGGACAGGACCTACGAGCAGTACTTC.

CDR3 DNA: TGCGCCAGCAGTCACCTCCGGGACAGTAAAAACATTCAGTACTTC. Amino acids: CASSHLRDSKNIQYF. The chain recombines TRBV23-1 with TRBJ2-4; 7 bases fit TRBD1. TRBV23-1 qualifies as an ORF whose function is uncertain. V trimming: 3 bases; J trimming: 4 bases; junction bases outside the gene matches: 6. The CDR3 sequence is 15 residues long.

This clonotype turned up a few times. The chain recombines TRBV24-1 with TRBJ2-2; D remains unclear. CDR3 length equals 13 residues. CDR1 is KGHDR, CDR2 SFDVKD, per germline. V was cut by 0 bases and J by 8 bases, with 6 bases left in between. The CDR3 protein is CATSDLQPGELFF. Here the CDR3 DNA reads TGTGCCACCAGTGATTTGCAGCCTGGGGAGCTGTTTTTT.

V and J are TRBV5-5 and TRBJ2-5, with 12 bases that match TRBD2. The J segment lost 2 bases and the V segment lost 4 bases, leaving 6 bases of the junction unmatched. Per germline, CDR1 SGHKS and CDR2 YYEKEE (reference sequence). The CDR3 totals 16 residues. The CDR3 DNA follows: TGTGCCAGCAGCCCGTGGCTAGCGGGGGGGCAAGAGACCCAGTACTTC. It specifies CASSPWLAGGQETQYF.

This clonotype was counted only a few times. The chain employs TRBV7-2 and TRBJ2-5, with a possible D match to TRBD1 (5 bases). The germline gives CDR1 SGHTA, CDR2 FQGNSA. The CDR3 runs 14 residues. Trimming left V 0 bases short and J 5 bases short, with 10 bases between. CDR3 coding DNA: TGTGCCAGCAGCTTAGCGCGGAACAGGGAGACCCAGTACTTC. Its translation is CASSLARNRETQYF.